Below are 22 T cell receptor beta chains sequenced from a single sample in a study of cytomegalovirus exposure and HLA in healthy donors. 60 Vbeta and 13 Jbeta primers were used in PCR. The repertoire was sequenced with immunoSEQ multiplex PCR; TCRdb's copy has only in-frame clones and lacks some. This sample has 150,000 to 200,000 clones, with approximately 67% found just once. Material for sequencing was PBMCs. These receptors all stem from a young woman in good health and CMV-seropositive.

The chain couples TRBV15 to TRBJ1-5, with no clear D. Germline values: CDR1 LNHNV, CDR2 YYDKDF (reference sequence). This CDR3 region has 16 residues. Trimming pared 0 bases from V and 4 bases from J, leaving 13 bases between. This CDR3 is CATSRDSFERNQPQHF. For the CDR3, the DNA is TGTGCCACCAGCAGAGATTCCTTTGAACGGAATCAGCCCCAGCATTTT.

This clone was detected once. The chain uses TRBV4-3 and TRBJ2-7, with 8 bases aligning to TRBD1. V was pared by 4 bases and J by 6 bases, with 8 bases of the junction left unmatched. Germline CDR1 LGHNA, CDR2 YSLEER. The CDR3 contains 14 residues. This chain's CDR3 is CASSRYQGAGEQYF. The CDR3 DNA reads TGCGCCAGCAGCCGATATCAGGGGGCGGGCGAGCAGTACTTC.

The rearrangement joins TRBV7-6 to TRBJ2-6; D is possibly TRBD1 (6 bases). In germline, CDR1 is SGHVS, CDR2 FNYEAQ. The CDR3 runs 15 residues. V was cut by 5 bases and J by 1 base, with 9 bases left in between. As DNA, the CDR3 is TGTGCCAGCAGCAACAGGGTTTCTGGGGCCAACGTCCTGACTTTC. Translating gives CASSNRVSGANVLTF.

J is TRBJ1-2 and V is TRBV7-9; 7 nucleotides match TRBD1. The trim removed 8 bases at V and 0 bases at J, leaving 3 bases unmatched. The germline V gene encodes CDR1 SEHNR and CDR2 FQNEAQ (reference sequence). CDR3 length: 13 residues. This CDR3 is CASGDSSNYGYTF. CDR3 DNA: TGTGCCAGCGGGGACAGTTCTAACTATGGCTACACCTTC.

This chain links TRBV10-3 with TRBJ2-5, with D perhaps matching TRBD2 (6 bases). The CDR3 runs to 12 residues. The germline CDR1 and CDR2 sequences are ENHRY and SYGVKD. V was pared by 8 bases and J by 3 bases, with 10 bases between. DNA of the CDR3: TGTGCCATCGGGGACTTTAAAGAGACCCAGTACTTC. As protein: CAIGDFKETQYF.

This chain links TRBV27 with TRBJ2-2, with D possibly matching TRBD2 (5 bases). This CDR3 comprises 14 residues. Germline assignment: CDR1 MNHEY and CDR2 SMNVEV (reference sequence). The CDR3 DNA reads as TGTGCTATAGGTAGAGGGCCGGGTACCGGGGAGCTGTTTTTT. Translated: CAIGRGPGTGELFF.

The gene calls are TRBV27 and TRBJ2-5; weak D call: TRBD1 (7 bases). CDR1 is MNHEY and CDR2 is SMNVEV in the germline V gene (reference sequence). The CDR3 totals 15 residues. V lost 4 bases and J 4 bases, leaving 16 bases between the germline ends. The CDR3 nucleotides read TGTGCCAGCAGTTGGGGACAGCGGGTCGGAGAGACCCAGTACTTC. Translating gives CASSWGQRVGETQYF.

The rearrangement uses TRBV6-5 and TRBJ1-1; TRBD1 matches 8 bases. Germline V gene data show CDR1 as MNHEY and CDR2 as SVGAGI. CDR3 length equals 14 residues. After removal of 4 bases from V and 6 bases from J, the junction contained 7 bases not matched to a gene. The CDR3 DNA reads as TGTGCCAGCAGTTCAGGGGGCGCAGCCGCTGAAGCTTTCTTT. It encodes CASSSGGAAAEAFF.

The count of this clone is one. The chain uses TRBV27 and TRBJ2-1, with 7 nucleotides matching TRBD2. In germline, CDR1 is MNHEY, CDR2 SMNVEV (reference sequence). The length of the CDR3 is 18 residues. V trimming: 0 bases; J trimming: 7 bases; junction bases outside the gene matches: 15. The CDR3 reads CASSLSGGAGEAGNEQFF. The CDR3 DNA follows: TGTGCCAGCAGTTTATCGGGAGGGGCGGGGGAAGCGGGAAATGAGCAGTTCTTC.

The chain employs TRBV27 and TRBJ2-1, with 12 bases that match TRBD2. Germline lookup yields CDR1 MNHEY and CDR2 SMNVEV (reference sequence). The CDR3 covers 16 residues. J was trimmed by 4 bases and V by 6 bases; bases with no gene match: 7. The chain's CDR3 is CASSLIGLAGYNEQFF. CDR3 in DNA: TGTGCCAGCAGCCTCATCGGACTAGCGGGATACAATGAGCAGTTCTTC.

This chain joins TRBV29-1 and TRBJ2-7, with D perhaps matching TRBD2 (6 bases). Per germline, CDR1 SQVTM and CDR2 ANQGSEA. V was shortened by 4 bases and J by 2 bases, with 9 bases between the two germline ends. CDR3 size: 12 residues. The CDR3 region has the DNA TGCAGCGTTGCCGGGGGACCCTACGAGCAGTACTTC. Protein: CSVAGGPYEQYF.

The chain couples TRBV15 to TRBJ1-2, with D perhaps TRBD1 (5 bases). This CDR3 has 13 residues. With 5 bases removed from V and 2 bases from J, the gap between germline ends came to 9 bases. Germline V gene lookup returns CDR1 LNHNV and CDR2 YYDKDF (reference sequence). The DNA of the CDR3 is TGTGCCACCAGCGTCGACAGAAACTATGGCTACACCTTC. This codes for CATSVDRNYGYTF.

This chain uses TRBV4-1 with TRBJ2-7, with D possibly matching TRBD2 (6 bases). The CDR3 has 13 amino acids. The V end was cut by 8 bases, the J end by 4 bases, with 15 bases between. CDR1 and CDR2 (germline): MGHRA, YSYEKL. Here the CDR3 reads CASSVGAGYEQYF. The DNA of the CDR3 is TGCGCCAGCTCTGTCGGGGCGGGGTACGAGCAGTACTTC.

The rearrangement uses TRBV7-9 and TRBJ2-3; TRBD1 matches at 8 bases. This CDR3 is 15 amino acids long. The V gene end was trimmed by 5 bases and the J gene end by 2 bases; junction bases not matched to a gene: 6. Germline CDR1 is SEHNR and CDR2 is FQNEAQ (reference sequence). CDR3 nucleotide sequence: TGTGCCAGCAGCATAGGACAGGGTCACACAGATACGCAGTATTTT. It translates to CASSIGQGHTDTQYF.

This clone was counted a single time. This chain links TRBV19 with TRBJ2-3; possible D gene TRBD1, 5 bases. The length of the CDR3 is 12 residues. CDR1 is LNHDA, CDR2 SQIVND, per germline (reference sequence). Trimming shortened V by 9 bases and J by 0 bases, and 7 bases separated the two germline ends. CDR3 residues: CASDSSTDTQYF. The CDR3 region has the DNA TGTGCCAGCGACAGTAGCACAGATACGCAGTATTTT. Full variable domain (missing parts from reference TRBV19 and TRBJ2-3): DGGITQSPKYLFRKEGQNVTLSCEQNLNHDAMYWYRQDPGQGLRLIYYSQIVNDFQKGDIAEGYSVSREKKESFPLTVTSAQKNPTAFYLCASDSSTDTQYFGPGTRLTVL.

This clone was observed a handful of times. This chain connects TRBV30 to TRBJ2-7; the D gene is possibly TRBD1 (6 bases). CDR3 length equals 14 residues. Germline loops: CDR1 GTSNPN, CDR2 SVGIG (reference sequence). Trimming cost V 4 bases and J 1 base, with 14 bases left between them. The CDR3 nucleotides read TGTGCCTGGACCGGTCAGGGGCCATCCTACGAGCAGTACTTC. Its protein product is CAWTGQGPSYEQYF.

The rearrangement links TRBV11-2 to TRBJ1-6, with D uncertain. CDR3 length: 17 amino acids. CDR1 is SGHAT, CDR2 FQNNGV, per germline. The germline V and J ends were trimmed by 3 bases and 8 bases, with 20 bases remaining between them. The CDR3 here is CASSFSIGRGNDSPLHF. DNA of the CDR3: TGTGCCAGCAGCTTCTCGATAGGGAGAGGGAACGATTCACCCCTCCACTTT. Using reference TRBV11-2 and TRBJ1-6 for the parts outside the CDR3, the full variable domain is EAGVAQSPRYKIIEKRQSVAFWCNPISGHATLYWYQQILGQGPKLLIQFQNNGVVDDSQLPKDRFSAERLKGVDSTLKIQPAKLEDSAVYLCASSFSIGRGNDSPLHFGNGTRLTVT.

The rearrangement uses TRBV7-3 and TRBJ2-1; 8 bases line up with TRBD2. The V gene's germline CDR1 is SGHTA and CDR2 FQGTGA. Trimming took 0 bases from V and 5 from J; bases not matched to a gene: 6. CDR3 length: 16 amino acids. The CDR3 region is CASSLTPAGANNEQFF. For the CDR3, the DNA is TGTGCCAGCAGCTTAACCCCAGCGGGGGCGAACAATGAGCAGTTCTTC.

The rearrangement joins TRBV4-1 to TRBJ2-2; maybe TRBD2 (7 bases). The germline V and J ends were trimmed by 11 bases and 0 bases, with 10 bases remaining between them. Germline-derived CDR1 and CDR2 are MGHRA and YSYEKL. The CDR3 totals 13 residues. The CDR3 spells CAAGAANTGELFF. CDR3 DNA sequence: TGCGCCGCGGGGGCAGCGAACACCGGGGAGCTGTTTTTT.

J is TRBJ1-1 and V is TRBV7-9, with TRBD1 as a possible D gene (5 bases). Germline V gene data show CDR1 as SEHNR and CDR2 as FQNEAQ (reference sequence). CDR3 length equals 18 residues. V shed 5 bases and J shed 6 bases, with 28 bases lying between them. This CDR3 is CASSPGVLRQTPVAEAFF. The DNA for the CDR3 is TGTGCCAGCAGCCCAGGAGTCCTTCGACAGACGCCGGTCGCTGAAGCTTTCTTT.

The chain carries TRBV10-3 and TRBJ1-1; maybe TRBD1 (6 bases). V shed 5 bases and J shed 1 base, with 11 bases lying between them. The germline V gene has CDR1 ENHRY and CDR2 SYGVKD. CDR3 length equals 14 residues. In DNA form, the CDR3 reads TGTGCCATCAGTCGACAGGTTGAGAACACTGAAGCTTTCTTT. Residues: CAISRQVENTEAFF.

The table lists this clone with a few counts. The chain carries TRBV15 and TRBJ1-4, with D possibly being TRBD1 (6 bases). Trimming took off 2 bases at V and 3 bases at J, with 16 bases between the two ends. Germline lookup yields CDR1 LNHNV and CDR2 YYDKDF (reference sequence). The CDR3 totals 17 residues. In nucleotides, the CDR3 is TGTGCCACCAGCAGACAGTACCTGGACAGCTCTAATGAAAAACTGTTTTTT. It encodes CATSRQYLDSSNEKLFF.